These 9 T cell receptor beta chains originate from one sample sequenced in a study of OX40 agonist ivuxolimab in advanced cancers. The assay was immunoSEQ multiplex PCR, and TCRdb's table has in-frame clones only and misses some. The sample lists roughly 86,000 clones; approximately 90% were seen once. The specimen was CD4+ or CD8+ T cells sorted from blood, collected in a trial of the OX40 agonist ivuxolimab. Receptors originate from an adult with an advanced solid tumor such as melanoma, head and neck, liver or kidney cancer.

The chain has TRBV11-1 and TRBJ1-2; D is possibly TRBD1 (6 bases). Deletions cut 3 bases from V and 3 bases from J, with 14 bases between. The CDR3 extends over 15 amino acids. The V gene's germline CDR1 is SGHAT and CDR2 FQDESV (reference sequence). CDR3: CASSLGQGTDYGYTF. CDR3 nucleotides: TGTGCCAGCAGCTTGGGGCAGGGGACCGACTATGGCTACACCTTC.

CDR3 coding DNA: TGTGCCAGCAGCTTAACTCCGGGCCATCAAGATACGCAGTATTTT. It encodes CASSLTPGHQDTQYF. The gene calls are TRBV7-3 and TRBJ2-3; no firm D call. The ends were cut back, 0 bases at V and 5 bases at J, with 12 bases in the middle. Germline V gene sequence: CDR1 SGHTA, CDR2 FQGTGA. The CDR3 consists of 15 residues.

V is TRBV7-8 and J is TRBJ2-3; D is undetermined. The CDR3 covers 15 residues. Germline V gene sequence: CDR1 SGHVS, CDR2 FQNEAQ. Trimming removed 2 bases from V and 3 bases from J, with 12 bases in between. CDR3: CASSLFRDMTDTQYF. The CDR3 region has the DNA TGTGCCAGCAGCTTATTTCGCGATATGACAGATACGCAGTATTTT.

With regard to this clone: An end of the junction differs from the germline gene, which may be a read error. The chain is built from TRBV7-7 and TRBJ1-6; the D is unclear. The CDR3 consists of 17 residues. In germline, CDR1 is SSHAT, CDR2 FNYEAQ (reference sequence). CDR3 sequence: CASRTPAAGLYNSPLHF. DNA of the CDR3: TGTGCTAGCAGAACCCCGGCGGCCGGCCTATATAATTCACCCCTCCACTTT.

This clone showed up just a few times. The rearrangement uses TRBV6-1 and TRBJ2-1; possible D gene TRBD2, 6 bases. The V gene lost 1 base and the J gene lost 8 bases, with 18 bases spanning the gap. From germline, CDR1 is MNHNS and CDR2 SASEGT. This CDR3 has 16 residues. CDR3 in DNA: TGTGCCAGCAGTGAAGTAGGAACTAGCCTCAACTATGAGCAGTTCTTC. It codes for CASSEVGTSLNYEQFF.

V usage is TRBV18 and J usage is TRBJ1-5; D not resolved. The V gene's germline CDR1 is KGHSH and CDR2 LQKENI. This CDR3 comprises 13 residues. V lost 1 base, J lost 4 bases, and 5 bases lay in between. CDR3 in amino acids: CASSPLWNQPQHF. In DNA, the CDR3 is TGTGCCAGCTCACCACTCTGGAATCAGCCCCAGCATTTT.

This chain links TRBV6-4 with TRBJ2-7; 8 bases fit TRBD2. V trimming: 3 bases; J trimming: 0 bases; junction bases outside the gene matches: 4. There are 15 residues in the CDR3. CDR1 is MRHNA, CDR2 SNTAGT, per germline. The CDR3 loop reads CASSDSTSASYEQYF. The CDR3 region has the DNA TGTGCCAGCAGTGATTCGACTAGCGCCTCCTACGAGCAGTACTTC.

V and J are TRBV7-9 and TRBJ2-7, with a possible D match to TRBD1 (6 bases). The CDR3 loop spans 14 amino acids. The germline V gene has CDR1 SEHNR and CDR2 FQNEAQ (reference sequence). V lost 1 base and J 3 bases, leaving 10 bases between the germline ends. The CDR3 sequence is CASSLVARGYEQYF. The CDR3 DNA reads TGTGCCAGCAGCTTAGTCGCCAGGGGCTACGAGCAGTACTTC.

This clone was seen only once. The chain couples TRBV21-1 to TRBJ2-7; the table's D call, TRBD2, was not checked against the DNA. TRBV21-1 is classified as a pseudogene. CDR3 size: 13 residues. CDR3 nucleotides: TGTGCCAGCGAGCCAAGGAGCTCCTACGAGCAGTACTTC. This sequence encodes CASEPRSSYEQYF.